The text below deals with one T cell receptor beta chain. The repertoire was sequenced with immunoSEQ multiplex PCR; TCRdb's copy has only in-frame clones and lacks some. The data hold about 400,000 clones, with over 75% observed a single time. Specified treatment: roughly 18 received Ad26.COV2.S at low or high dose, single or two shots; roughly five received placebo; per-sample allocation not given. Samples analyzed were those drawn on day 63 after the first vaccine or placebo injection. The germline V gene encodes CDR1 SNHLY and CDR2 FYNNEI. Trimming took off 8 bases at V and 0 bases at J, with 8 bases between the two ends. CDR3 length equals 13 residues. This sample is drawn from a study of Ad26.COV2.S vaccination and SARS-CoV-2 variants.

This TCR was sampled from a person between 18 and 65 years old who received the Ad26.COV2.S COVID-19 vaccine or a placebo. The V gene is TRBV2, the J gene TRBJ1-3, with D hard to call. Specimen: peripheral blood, collected in a trial of Ad26.COV2.S vaccine versus placebo. CDR3 DNA sequence: TGTGCCAGCCACGTCCACTCTGGAAACACCATATATTTT. It is translated as CASHVHSGNTIYF.